This T cell receptor (beta chain) comes out of a study of T-cell memory formation after mild COVID-19. Study conclusions and caveats: Clones that contracted from day 15 to 85 had balanced CD4/CD8; later expanders were CD4+ biased. Pre-infection memory contained some responding clones, which suggested that cross-reactive memory had joined.

This clonotype has only a few counts. Antigen unknown. TCRdb redid the calling of the 5' RACE reads with MiXCR, one entry per CDR3 protein. The sample has some 450,000 distinct CDR3 sequences, roughly 18% seen once. Germline V CDR1 and CDR2: ENHRY, SYGVKD. The CDR3 is 15 amino acids. The junction had 11 bases not matched to a gene; V was cut back by 6 bases and J by 5 bases. The sequenced sample consisted of PBMCs or a T cell subset sorted from them (not recorded which). This receptor was obtained from a man younger than 35 who had mild COVID-19 (a few samples of this study predate the infection). Cell type and time point are not known. V is TRBV10-3 and J is TRBJ2-3, with 7 bases lining up with TRBD2. The CDR3 DNA reads TGTGCCATCAGCCAACGGGGGGTCGAAGGAGATACGCAGTATTTT. Its protein product is CAISQRGVEGDTQYF.